The 18 T cell receptor beta chains below come from one sample, sequenced in a study of graft-versus-host responses after intestinal transplantation. Only in-frame clones appear in the TCRdb table, and some are missing; sequencing was by immunoSEQ multiplex PCR. The table includes about 59,000 clones, around 93% detected once. No antigen has been assigned to these receptors. The sample consisted of unstimulated CD4+ T cells sorted from spleen or lymph node cells, taken before transplant. The receptor source for this set is a human donor who was the organ donor for an intestinal transplant.

This clone was counted once. The chain carries TRBV12-1 and TRBJ2-3; the table's D call, TRBD2, has no DNA check behind it. TRBV12-1 is a pseudogene locus. The CDR3 totals 15 residues. CDR3 amino acids: CASSFEVASTDTQYF. CDR3 nucleotide sequence: TGTGCCAGCAGCTTTGAAGTAGCTAGCACAGATACGCAGTATTTT.

The J gene is TRBJ1-2, the V gene TRBV7-2, with 8 bases identical to TRBD1. The V gene's germline CDR1 is SGHTA and CDR2 FQGNSA. This CDR3 has 14 amino acids. V dropped 4 bases and J dropped 4; count of bases not matched to a gene: 5. In nucleotides, the CDR3 is TGTGCCAGCAGCTCACGAGACAGGGGCTATGGCTACACCTTC. It translates to CASSSRDRGYGYTF. Together with reference TRBV7-2 and TRBJ1-2, the CDR3 gives the full variable domain: GAGVSQSPSNKVTEKGKDVELRCDPISGHTALYWYRQSLGQGLEFLIYFQGNSAPDKSGLPSDRFSAERTGGSVSTLTIQRTQQEDSAVYLCASSSRDRGYGYTFGSGTRLTVV.

This rearrangement joins TRBV14 to TRBJ2-7, with 8 bases identical to TRBD2. Trimming removed 1 base from V and 3 bases from J; junction bases left unmatched: 14. Germline V CDR1 and CDR2: SGHDN, FVKESK. The CDR3 consists of 18 residues. CDR3 region: CASSQAYSGGPVIYEQYF. The CDR3 nucleotides are TGTGCCAGCAGCCAAGCGTACAGCGGGGGCCCGGTGATCTACGAGCAGTACTTC.

This chain uses TRBV5-1 with TRBJ2-2; D not certain. Germline CDR1 is SGHRS and CDR2 is YFSETQ. Trimming left V 0 bases short and J 4 bases short, with 7 bases between. The CDR3 has 14 amino acids. The CDR3 spells CASSLGKGTGELFF. CDR3 coding DNA: TGCGCCAGCAGCTTGGGAAAGGGCACCGGGGAGCTGTTTTTT.

The chain carries TRBV4-3 and TRBJ1-6; D not resolved. V shed 1 base and J shed 3 bases, with 7 bases lying between them. CDR3 length: 15 amino acids. Germline loops: CDR1 LGHNA, CDR2 YSLEER. CDR3 region: CASSQGRLYNSPLHF. The DNA for the CDR3 is TGCGCCAGCAGCCAAGGGCGACTCTATAATTCACCCCTCCACTTT.

This rearrangement joins TRBV7-9 to TRBJ1-1; D is uncertain. CDR3 length: 13 residues. Trimming took off 5 bases at V and 1 base at J, with 8 bases between the two ends. Germline V gene data show CDR1 as SEHNR and CDR2 as FQNEAQ (reference sequence). For the CDR3, the DNA is TGTGCCAGCAGCAAGGTAGCGAACACTGAAGCTTTCTTT. Protein product: CASSKVANTEAFF.

This chain links TRBV19 with TRBJ1-1; TRBD1 aligns across 7 bases. This CDR3 contains 13 residues. The V segment lost 1 base and the J segment 7 bases; nucleotides outside the gene matches: 3. Germline V gene sequence: CDR1 LNHDA, CDR2 SQIVND (reference sequence). CDR3 region: CASSIGQGDEAFF. In DNA, the CDR3 is TGTGCCAGTAGTATAGGGCAGGGGGATGAAGCTTTCTTT. The variable domain in full, with the rest retrieved from reference TRBV19 and TRBJ1-1, is DGGITQSPKYLFRKEGQNVTLSCEQNLNHDAMYWYRQDPGQGLRLIYYSQIVNDFQKGDIAEGYSVSREKKESFPLTVTSAQKNPTAFYLCASSIGQGDEAFFGQGTRLTVV.

This sequence joins TRBV18 and TRBJ1-1; D is undetermined. The CDR3 loop spans 14 amino acids. CDR1 and CDR2 from the germline V gene are KGHSH and LQKENI. The ends were cut back, 2 bases at V and 0 bases at J, with 7 bases in the middle. DNA of the CDR3: TGTGCCAGCTCACCAGAGGGAATGAACACTGAAGCTTTCTTT. Translation: CASSPEGMNTEAFF.

The CDR3 DNA follows: TGTGCCAGCAGCTCCCACCGGGACAGGCGTGCTTTCTTT. Encoded protein: CASSSHRDRRAFF. This sequence joins TRBV11-3 and TRBJ1-1; TRBD1 matches at 8 bases. V lost 4 bases and J lost 11; bases outside the gene matches: 9. The CDR3 has 13 amino acids. CDR1 and CDR2 from the germline V gene are SGHNT and YENEEA.

The rearrangement joins TRBV29-1 to TRBJ2-1; 9 positions match TRBD1. Trimming took 4 bases from V and 4 from J; bases not matched to a gene: 11. CDR3 length: 16 residues. Germline V gene data show CDR1 as SQVTM and CDR2 as ANQGSEA. The CDR3 reads CSVGDPKDRGYNEQFF. The CDR3 nucleotides read TGCAGCGTTGGAGATCCGAAGGACAGGGGATACAATGAGCAGTTCTTC.

The rearrangement joins TRBV5-6 to TRBJ2-5, with D tentatively TRBD2 (5 bases). The J call may be in error: the DNA end matches TRBJ2-7 better. This CDR3 contains 15 residues. Germline CDR1 is SGHDT and CDR2 is YYEEEE. CDR3 residues: CASSFEGLANYEQYF. CDR3 in DNA: TGTGCCAGCAGCTTTGAGGGTTTAGCGAACTACGAGCAGTACTTC.

V is TRBV11-3 and J is TRBJ2-7, with TRBD1 matching over 7 bases. Germline trimming cut 5 bases from V and 5 bases from J; bases unmatched to any gene: 6. The CDR3 is 13 residues long. Germline V lookup: CDR1 SGHNT, CDR2 YENEEA. The CDR3 DNA reads as TGTGCCAGCAGCCCTTTCACAGGGGACGAGCAGTACTTC. It translates to CASSPFTGDEQYF.

J is TRBJ1-2 and V is TRBV5-6, with a weak D call TRBD1 (6 bases). The V and J ends lost 2 bases and 1 base respectively, with 6 bases between them. Germline V gene lookup returns CDR1 SGHDT and CDR2 YYEEEE. The CDR3 extends over 13 amino acids. The CDR3 nucleotides are TGTGCCAGCAGCTTACAGGGTAACTATGGCTACACCTTC. Its protein product is CASSLQGNYGYTF.

The chain recombines TRBV5-1 with TRBJ2-1, with D perhaps TRBD2 (5 bases). The CDR3 spans 14 residues. The germline CDR1 and CDR2 sequences are SGHRS and YFSETQ. V was clipped by 3 bases and J by 7 bases, with 14 bases between them. CDR3 nucleotides: TGCGCCAGCAGCTCAGGCAGCCCGGGGAATGAGCAGTTCTTC. This sequence encodes CASSSGSPGNEQFF.

V gene TRBV5-4 combines with J gene TRBJ1-1, with TRBD1 identical over 7 bases. The junction had 5 bases not matched to a gene; V was cut back by 3 bases and J by 0 bases. CDR1 and CDR2 from the germline V gene are SGHNT and YYREEE (reference sequence). The CDR3 covers 15 residues. CDR3: CASSYPQGVNTEAFF. The CDR3 DNA reads as TGTGCCAGCAGCTATCCCCAGGGGGTGAACACTGAAGCTTTCTTT.

V usage is TRBV5-4 and J usage is TRBJ2-7; 8 nucleotides line up with TRBD1. V lost 4 bases and J lost 4; bases outside the gene matches: 10. Germline CDR1 reads SGHNT; CDR2 reads YYREEE (reference sequence). The CDR3 runs 15 residues. The CDR3 coding sequence is TGTGCCAGCAGCCGTGGCGGACAGGGTCGGTACGAGCAGTACTTC. It is translated as CASSRGGQGRYEQYF.

The V and J genes are TRBV5-4 and TRBJ2-3; D may be TRBD1 (7 bases). The length of the CDR3 is 15 residues. Germline V lookup: CDR1 SGHNT, CDR2 YYREEE (reference sequence). Trimming pared 1 base from V and 2 bases from J, leaving 11 bases between. This CDR3 reads CASSLPGGLTDTQYF. The CDR3 region has the DNA TGTGCCAGCAGCTTGCCAGGGGGGCTCACAGATACGCAGTATTTT.

This rearrangement joins TRBV5-1 to TRBJ2-5, with a possible D match to TRBD1 (5 bases). The CDR3 spans 15 residues. V lost 2 bases, J lost 5 bases, and 16 bases lay in between. The V gene's germline CDR1 is SGHRS and CDR2 YFSETQ. The CDR3 reads CASSLGAPKGETQYF. The CDR3 coding sequence is TGCGCCAGCAGCTTAGGGGCCCCGAAGGGGGAGACCCAGTACTTC.